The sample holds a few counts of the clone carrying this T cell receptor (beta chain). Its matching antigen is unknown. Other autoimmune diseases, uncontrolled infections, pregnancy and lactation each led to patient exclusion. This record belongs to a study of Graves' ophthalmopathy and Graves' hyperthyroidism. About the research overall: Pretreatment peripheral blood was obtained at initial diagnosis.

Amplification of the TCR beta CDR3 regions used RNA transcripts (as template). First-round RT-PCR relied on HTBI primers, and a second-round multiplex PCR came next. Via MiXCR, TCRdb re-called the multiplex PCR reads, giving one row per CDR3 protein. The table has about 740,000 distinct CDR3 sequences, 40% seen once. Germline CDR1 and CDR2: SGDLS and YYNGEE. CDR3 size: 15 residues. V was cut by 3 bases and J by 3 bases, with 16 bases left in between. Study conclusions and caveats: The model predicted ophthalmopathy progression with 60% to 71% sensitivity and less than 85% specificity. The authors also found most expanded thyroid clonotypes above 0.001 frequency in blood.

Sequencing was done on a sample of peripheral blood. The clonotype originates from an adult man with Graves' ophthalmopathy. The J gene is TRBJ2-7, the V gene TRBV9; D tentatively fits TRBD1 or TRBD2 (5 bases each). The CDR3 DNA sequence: TGTGCCAGCAGCGCAAGGGACGGATTCGGCTACGAGCAGTACTTC. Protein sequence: CASSARDGFGYEQYF.